This T cell receptor beta chain came from a study of blood T cell repertoires in COVID-19 (dated by TCRdb to about 2020). As for the study more broadly: Samples from collaborators originated in the United States, Italy and Spain and spanned both the acute and convalescent phases of COVID-19. The prospective study material was composed of cDNA or gDNA derived from T cells, B-cell-depleted T cells, or PBMCs. Deeply sampled blood TCRbeta repertoires from subjects exposed to, actively infected with, or recovered from COVID-19 were included in the dataset. The repertoires were released in a freely available public database intended as a resource for research on the immune response to SARS-CoV-2. The samples were drawn from two sources: the first 160 participants of the ongoing ImmuneRACE study, and 950 to 1,500 subjects contributed by 6 global collaborators. Sample metadata almost always included a de-identified subject ID, COVID-19 status, age in years and sex. Where HLA class I and class II types were available, the types were taken from metadata supplied by the sample provider, not from assay-based typing. The investigation overall reported the following: The amount of clinical and demographic metadata varied by source and participant and was provided uncurated.

This clone was counted once. The clone's antigen remains unknown. It has no much larger one-base neighbor in the sample; base qualities were not kept. Each collaborating institution followed its own protocols to collect whole blood in K2EDTA tubes. For TCRbeta analysis, collaborators shipped samples in one of three forms: frozen whole blood, isolated PBMCs, or DNA extracted from either of those sample types. TCRbeta CDR3 regions were amplified from genomic DNA using the immunoSEQ Assay, a bias-controlled multiplex PCR. In the source study's methods: The number of nucleated cells in each sample was estimated by amplification of reference gene primers within the assay. To quantify the absolute abundance of each unique TCRbeta CDR3 rearrangement, sequence reads were collapsed and filtered. For each sample, productive Simpson clonality was calculated as the square root of Simpson's diversity index across productive rearrangements. TCRdb's version of the immuneACCESS table is confined to in-frame rearrangements and falls short of the full clone set. An unresolved V gene accounts for under half of the shortfall where checked; the remainder is of unknown origin. The V and J calls and clone size are taken from that table; D and trimming were inferred from the DNA. Within this sample are approximately 72,000 clones, with about nine tenths of them counted one time only. Under 15% of the sample is taken by the ten largest.

Taken from the germline V gene (reference sequence), the CDR1 and CDR2 loops are DFQATT and SNEGSKA. Trimming leaves V shorter by 6 bases and J shorter by 0 bases, with the junction holding 13 bases beyond the gene matches. From its cysteine to its phenylalanine, the CDR3 spans 17 amino acids. The retained sequence is limited to the CDR3, 51 bases, with the frame set at the first base. The clonotype comes from a woman aged 60-75 years with acute or convalescent COVID-19. The sequenced sample was peripheral blood. The rearrangement combines TRBV20-1 with TRBJ1-1, with TRBD1 matching 10 junction bases. The CDR3 region has the sequence CSASSGRDRGLNTEAFF. The DNA is as follows: TGCAGTGCCAGTAGTGGTAGGGACAGGGGCCTGAACACTGAAGCTTTCTTT.